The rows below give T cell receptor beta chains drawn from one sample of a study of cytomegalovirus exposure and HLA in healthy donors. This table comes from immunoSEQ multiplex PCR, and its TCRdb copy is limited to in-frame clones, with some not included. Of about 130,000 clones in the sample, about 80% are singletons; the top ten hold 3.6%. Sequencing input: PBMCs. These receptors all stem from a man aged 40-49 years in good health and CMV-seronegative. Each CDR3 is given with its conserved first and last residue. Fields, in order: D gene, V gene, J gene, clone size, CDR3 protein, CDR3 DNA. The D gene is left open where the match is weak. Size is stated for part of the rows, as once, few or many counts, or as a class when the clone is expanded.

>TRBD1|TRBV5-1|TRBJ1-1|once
CASSSAGQGASGWNTEAFF
TGCGCCAGCAGCTCGGCGGGACAGGGGGCGTCTGGGTGGAACACTGAAGCTTTCTTT
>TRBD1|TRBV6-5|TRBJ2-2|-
CASRRQGLNTGELFF
TGTGCCAGCAGGAGACAGGGGTTAAACACCGGGGAGCTGTTTTTT
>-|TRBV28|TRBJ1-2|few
CASSTSAGTIDGYTF
TGTGCCAGCAGCACATCTGCAGGAACCATCGATGGCTACACCTTC
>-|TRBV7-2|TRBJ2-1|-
CASSLGSSSHNEQFF
TGTGCCAGCAGCTTAGGTAGTAGTTCCCACAATGAGCAGTTCTTC
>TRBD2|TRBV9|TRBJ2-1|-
CASSVFLAGTYNEQFF
TGTGCCAGCAGCGTATTTCTAGCGGGGACTTACAATGAGCAGTTCTTC
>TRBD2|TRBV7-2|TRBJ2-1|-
CASSPRGLAGGRYEQFF
TGTGCCAGCAGCCCTCGAGGGTTAGCGGGGGGGCGATATGAGCAGTTCTTC
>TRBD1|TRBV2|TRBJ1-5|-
CASNRDSGGPQHF
TGTGCCAGCAACCGGGACAGCGGAGGGCCCCAGCATTTT
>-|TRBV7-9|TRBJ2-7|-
CASSFDSYEQYF
TGTGCCAGCAGCTTTGACTCTTACGAGCAGTACTTC
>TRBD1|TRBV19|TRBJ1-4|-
CASSSLKGQVEKLFF
TGTGCCAGTTCCTCCCTTAAGGGACAGGTTGAAAAACTGTTTTTT
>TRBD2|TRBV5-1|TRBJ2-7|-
CASSYRGGSYEQYF
TGCGCCAGCAGCTACCGGGGGGGATCCTACGAGCAGTACTTC
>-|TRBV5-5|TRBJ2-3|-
CASSFTGTDTQYF
TGTGCCAGCAGCTTCACAGGCACAGATACGCAGTATTTT
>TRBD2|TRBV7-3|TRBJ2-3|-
CASSLWASGGVADTQYF
TGTGCCAGCAGCTTATGGGCTAGCGGGGGGGTGGCAGATACGCAGTATTTT
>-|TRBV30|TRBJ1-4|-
CAWSVLSRSNEKLFF
TGTGCCTGGAGTGTTCTTAGCAGATCTAATGAAAAACTGTTTTTT
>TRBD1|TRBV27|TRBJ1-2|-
CASSLQRTGTGGYTF
TGTGCCAGCAGTTTACAACGGACAGGGACAGGAGGCTACACCTTC
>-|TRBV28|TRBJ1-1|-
CASSLTGPLEAFF
TGTGCCAGCAGTCTGACAGGACCCCTTGAAGCTTTCTTT
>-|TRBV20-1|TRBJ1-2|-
CSASYGLGYTF
TGCAGTGCTAGTTACGGTCTCGGCTACACCTTC
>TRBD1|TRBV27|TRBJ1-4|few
CASMRTGGNEKLFF
TGTGCCAGCATGAGGACAGGAGGTAATGAAAAACTGTTTTTT
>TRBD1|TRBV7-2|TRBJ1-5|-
CASRRDRAFNQPQHF
TGTGCCAGCAGACGCGACAGGGCTTTCAACCAGCCCCAGCATTTT
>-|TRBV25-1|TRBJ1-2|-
CASSQGGGYTF
TGTGCCAGCAGTCAGGGAGGTGGCTACACCTTC
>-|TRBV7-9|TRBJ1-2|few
CASSLFGGNGYTF
TGTGCCAGCAGCTTGTTTGGGGGGAATGGCTACACCTTC
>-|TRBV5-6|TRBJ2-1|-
CASSLGNGEQFF
TGTGCCAGCAGCTTGGGGAACGGGGAGCAGTTCTTC
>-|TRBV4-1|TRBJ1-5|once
CASRLTDISNQPQHF
TGCGCCAGCAGGCTGACAGACATTAGCAATCAGCCCCAGCATTTT
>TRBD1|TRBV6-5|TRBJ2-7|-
CASRKDRGFGDEQYF
TGTGCCAGCAGGAAGGACAGGGGATTTGGCGACGAGCAGTACTTC
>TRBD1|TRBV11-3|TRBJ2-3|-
CASSSRQGGDTDTQYF
TGTGCCAGCAGCTCCCGACAGGGCGGCGACACAGATACGCAGTATTTT
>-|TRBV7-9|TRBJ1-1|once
CASSLGSANVNTEAFF
TGTGCCAGCAGCTTAGGGTCCGCTAATGTGAACACTGAAGCTTTCTTT
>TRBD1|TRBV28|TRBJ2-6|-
CASRGTGGFGANVLTF
TGTGCCAGCCGTGGGACAGGGGGCTTTGGGGCCAACGTCCTGACTTTC
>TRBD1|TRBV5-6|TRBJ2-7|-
CASSYRVKGAKEQYF
TGTGCCAGCAGCTACCGGGTGAAGGGGGCGAAGGAGCAGTACTTC
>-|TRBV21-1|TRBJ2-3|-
CASSDGLVDWSLLDTQYF
TGTGCCAGCAGCGATGGACTAGTTGATTGGTCCCTTCTAGATACGCAGTATTTT
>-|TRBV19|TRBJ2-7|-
CASSLEISYEQYF
TGTGCCAGTAGTCTCGAGATCTCCTACGAGCAGTACTTC
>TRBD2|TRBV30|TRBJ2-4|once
CAWSGTGGKNIQYF
TGTGCCTGGAGTGGTACGGGGGGCAAAAACATTCAGTACTTC
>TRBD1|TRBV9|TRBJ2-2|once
CASSDPGQGSTGELFF
TGTGCCAGCAGCGATCCGGGACAGGGTTCCACCGGGGAGCTGTTTTTT
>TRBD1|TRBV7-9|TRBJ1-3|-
CASSLTRTGAGNTIYF
TGTGCCAGCAGCTTGACACGGACAGGGGCAGGAAACACCATATATTTT
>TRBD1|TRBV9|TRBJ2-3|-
CASSGGQAKVSDTQYF
TGTGCCAGCAGCGGGGGACAGGCTAAGGTCTCAGATACGCAGTATTTT
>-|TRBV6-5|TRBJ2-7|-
CASSPTTDRSYEQYF
TGTGCCAGCAGCCCTACGACTGACCGATCCTACGAGCAGTACTTC
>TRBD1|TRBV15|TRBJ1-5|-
CATSREGGQGHQPQHF
TGTGCCACCAGCAGAGAAGGGGGACAGGGGCATCAGCCCCAGCATTTT
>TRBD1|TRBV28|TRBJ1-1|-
CASSPGRWGTASRSVTEAFF
TGTGCCAGCAGTCCGGGCCGGTGGGGGACAGCTTCCCGGTCAGTCACTGAAGCTTTCTTT
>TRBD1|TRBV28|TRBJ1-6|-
CASSFNRGNSPLHF
TGTGCCAGCAGTTTTAACAGGGGAAATTCACCCCTCCACTTT
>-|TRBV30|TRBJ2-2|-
CAWRATGPGELFF
TGTGCCTGGAGGGCTACAGGGCCCGGGGAGCTGTTTTTT
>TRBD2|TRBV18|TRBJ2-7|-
CASSPMTSGGAVQYF
TGTGCCAGCTCACCAATGACTAGCGGGGGGGCCGTACAGTACTTC
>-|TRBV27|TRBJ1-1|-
CASSFPGGFGAFF
TGTGCCAGCAGTTTCCCGGGGGGGTTCGGAGCTTTCTTT
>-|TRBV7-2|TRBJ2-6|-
CASSLGGQTSGANGLTF
TGTGCCAGCAGCTTAGGGGGCCAGACCTCTGGGGCCAACGGCCTGACTTTC
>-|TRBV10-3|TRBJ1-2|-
CAINDRVNYGYTF
TGTGCCATCAATGATAGAGTTAACTATGGCTACACCTTC
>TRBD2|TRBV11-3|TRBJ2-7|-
CASSPFRLAATYEQYF
TGTGCCAGCAGCCCCTTCCGACTAGCGGCAACCTACGAGCAGTACTTC
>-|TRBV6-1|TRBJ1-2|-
CASSTDSHYGYTF
TGTGCCAGCAGTACCGACAGTCACTATGGCTACACCTTC
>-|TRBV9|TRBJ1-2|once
CASSPRRAGLYYGYTF
TGTGCCAGCAGCCCCCGGCGGGCGGGGCTCTACTATGGCTACACCTTC
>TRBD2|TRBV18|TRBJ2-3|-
CASSASGGPTQDTQYF
TGTGCCAGCTCAGCTAGCGGGGGGCCGACTCAAGATACGCAGTATTTT
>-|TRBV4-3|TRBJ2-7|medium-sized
CASSQRHGDSSYEQYF
TGCGCCAGCAGCCAGCGCCACGGGGATAGCTCCTACGAGCAGTACTTC
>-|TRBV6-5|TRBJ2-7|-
CASSYVEDGAYEQYF
TGTGCCAGCAGTTATGTGGAGGACGGGGCCTACGAGCAGTACTTC
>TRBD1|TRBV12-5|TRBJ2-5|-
CASGTGQGQETQYF
TGTGCTAGTGGAACCGGACAGGGACAAGAGACCCAGTACTTC
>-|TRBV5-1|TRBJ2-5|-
CASMTIPTGETQYF
TGCGCCAGCATGACCATACCCACCGGGGAGACCCAGTACTTC